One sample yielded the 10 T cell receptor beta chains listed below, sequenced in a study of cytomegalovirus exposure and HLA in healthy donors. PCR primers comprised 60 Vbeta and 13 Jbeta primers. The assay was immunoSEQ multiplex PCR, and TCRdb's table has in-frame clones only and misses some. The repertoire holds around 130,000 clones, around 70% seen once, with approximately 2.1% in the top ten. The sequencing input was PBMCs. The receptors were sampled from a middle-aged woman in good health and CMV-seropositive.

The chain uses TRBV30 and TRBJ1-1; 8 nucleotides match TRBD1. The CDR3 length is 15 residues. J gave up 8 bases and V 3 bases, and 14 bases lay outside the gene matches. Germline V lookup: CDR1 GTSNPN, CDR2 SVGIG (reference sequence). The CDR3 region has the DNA TGTGCCTGGAGCGGACAGGGAAAGTTCGTTAGGGAAGCTTTCTTT. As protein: CAWSGQGKFVREAFF.

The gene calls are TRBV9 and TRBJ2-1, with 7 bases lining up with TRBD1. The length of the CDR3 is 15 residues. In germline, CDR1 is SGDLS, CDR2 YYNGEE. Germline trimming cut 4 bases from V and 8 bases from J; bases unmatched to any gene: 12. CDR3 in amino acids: CASSPRPLTGDEQFF. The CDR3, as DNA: TGTGCCAGCAGCCCGCGGCCCTTAACAGGGGATGAGCAGTTCTTC.

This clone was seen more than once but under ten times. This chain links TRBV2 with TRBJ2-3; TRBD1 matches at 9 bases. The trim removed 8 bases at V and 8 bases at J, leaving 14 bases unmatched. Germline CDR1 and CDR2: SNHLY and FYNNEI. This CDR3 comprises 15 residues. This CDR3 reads CASLSDRGRFGTQYF. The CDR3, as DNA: TGTGCCAGCCTTTCGGACAGGGGCCGTTTTGGTACGCAGTATTTT.

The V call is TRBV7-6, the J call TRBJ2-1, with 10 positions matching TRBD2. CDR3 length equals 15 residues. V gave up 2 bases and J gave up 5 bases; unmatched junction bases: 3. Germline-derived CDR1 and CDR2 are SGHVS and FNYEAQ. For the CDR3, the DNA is TGTGCCAGCAGCTTAAATAGCGGGGGGAACAATGAGCAGTTCTTC. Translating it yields CASSLNSGGNNEQFF. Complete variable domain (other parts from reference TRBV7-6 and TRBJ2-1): GAGVSQSPRYKVTKRGQDVALRCDPISGHVSLYWYRQALGQGPEFLTYFNYEAQQDKSGLPNDRFSAERPEGSISTLTIQRTEQRDSAMYRCASSLNSGGNNEQFFGPGTRLTVL.

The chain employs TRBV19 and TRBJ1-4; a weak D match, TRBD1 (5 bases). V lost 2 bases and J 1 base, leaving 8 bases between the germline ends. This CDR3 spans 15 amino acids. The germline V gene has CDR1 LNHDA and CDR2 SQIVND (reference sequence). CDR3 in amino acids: CASSIQGETNEKLFF. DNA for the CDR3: TGTGCCAGTAGTATACAGGGTGAAACTAATGAAAAACTGTTTTTT.

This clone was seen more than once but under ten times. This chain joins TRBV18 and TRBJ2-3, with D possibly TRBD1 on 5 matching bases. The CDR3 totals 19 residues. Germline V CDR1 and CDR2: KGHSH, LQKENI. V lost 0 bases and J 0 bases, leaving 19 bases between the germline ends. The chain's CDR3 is CASSPPFFVRAPSTDTQYF. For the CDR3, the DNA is TGTGCCAGCTCACCACCATTTTTTGTCAGGGCCCCTAGCACAGATACGCAGTATTTT. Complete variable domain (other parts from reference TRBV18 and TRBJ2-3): NAGVMQNPRHLVRRRGQEARLRCSPMKGHSHVYWYRQLPEEGLKFMVYLQKENIIDESGMPKERFSAEFPKEGPSILRIQQVVRGDSAAYFCASSPPFFVRAPSTDTQYFGPGTRLTVL.

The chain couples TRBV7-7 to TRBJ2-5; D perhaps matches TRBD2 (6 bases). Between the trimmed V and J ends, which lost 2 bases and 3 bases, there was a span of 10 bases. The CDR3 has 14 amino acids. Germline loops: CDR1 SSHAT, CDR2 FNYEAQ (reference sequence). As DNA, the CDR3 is TGTGCCAGCAGCTTATACGGCGGGAAAGAGACCCAGTACTTC. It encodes CASSLYGGKETQYF.

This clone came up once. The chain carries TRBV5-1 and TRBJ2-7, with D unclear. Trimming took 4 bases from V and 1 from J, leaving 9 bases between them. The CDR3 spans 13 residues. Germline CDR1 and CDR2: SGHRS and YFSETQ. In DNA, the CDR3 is TGCGCCAGCAGCCTAACTCTTTCCTACGAGCAGTACTTC. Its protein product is CASSLTLSYEQYF.

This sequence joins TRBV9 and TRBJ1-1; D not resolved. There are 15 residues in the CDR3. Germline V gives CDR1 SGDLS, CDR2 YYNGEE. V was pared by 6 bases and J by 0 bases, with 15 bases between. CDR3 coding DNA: TGTGCCAGCAACTTAGGCGGCACTTTGAACACTGAAGCTTTCTTT. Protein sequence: CASNLGGTLNTEAFF. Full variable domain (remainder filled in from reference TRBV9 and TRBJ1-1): DSGVTQTPKHLITATGQRVTLRCSPRSGDLSVYWYQQSLDQGLQFLIQYYNGEERAKGNILERFSAQQFPDLHSELNLSSLELGDSALYFCASNLGGTLNTEAFFGQGTRLTVV.

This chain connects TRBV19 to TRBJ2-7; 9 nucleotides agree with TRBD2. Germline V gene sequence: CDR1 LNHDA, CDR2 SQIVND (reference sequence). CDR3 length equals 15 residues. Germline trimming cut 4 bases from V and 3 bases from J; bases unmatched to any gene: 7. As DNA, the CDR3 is TGTGCCAGTAGTAACCGACTAGCGGCCCACTACGAGCAGTACTTC. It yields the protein CASSNRLAAHYEQYF.